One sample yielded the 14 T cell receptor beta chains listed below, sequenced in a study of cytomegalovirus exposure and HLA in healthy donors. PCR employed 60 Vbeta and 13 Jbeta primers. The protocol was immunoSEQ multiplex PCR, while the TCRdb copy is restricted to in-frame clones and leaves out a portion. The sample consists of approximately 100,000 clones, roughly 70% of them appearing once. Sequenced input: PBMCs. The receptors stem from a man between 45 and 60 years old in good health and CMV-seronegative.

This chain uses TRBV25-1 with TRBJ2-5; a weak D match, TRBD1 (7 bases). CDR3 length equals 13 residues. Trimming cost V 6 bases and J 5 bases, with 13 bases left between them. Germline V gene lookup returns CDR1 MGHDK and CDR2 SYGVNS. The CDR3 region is CASREGARETQYF. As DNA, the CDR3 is TGTGCCAGCAGGGAGGGGGCGCGGGAGACCCAGTACTTC.

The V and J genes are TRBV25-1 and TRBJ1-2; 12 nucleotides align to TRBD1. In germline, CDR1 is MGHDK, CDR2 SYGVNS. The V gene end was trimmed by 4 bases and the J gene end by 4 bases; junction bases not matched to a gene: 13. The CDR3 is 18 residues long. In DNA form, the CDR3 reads TGTGCCAGCAGTGGTGGTTGGGGGACAGGGGGCGCGGGCTATGGCTACACCTTC. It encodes CASSGGWGTGGAGYGYTF.

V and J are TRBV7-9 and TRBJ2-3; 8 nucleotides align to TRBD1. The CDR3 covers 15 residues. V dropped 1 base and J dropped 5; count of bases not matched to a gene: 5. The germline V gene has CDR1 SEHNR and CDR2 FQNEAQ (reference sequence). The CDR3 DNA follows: TGTGCCAGCAGCTTAGGCCAGGGGGCCGGAGATACGCAGTATTTT. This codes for CASSLGQGAGDTQYF.

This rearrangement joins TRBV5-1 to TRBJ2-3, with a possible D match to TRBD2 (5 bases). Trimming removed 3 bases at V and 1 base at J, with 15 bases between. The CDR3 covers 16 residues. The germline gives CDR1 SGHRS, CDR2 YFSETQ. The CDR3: CASSSGVTVGTDTQYF. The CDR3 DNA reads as TGCGCCAGCAGCTCCGGGGTTACGGTTGGCACAGATACGCAGTATTTT.

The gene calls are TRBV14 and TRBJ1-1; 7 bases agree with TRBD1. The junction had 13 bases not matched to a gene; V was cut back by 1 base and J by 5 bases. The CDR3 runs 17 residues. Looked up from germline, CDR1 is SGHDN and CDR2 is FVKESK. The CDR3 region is CASSQVRGPGEETEAFF. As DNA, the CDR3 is TGTGCCAGCAGCCAAGTTAGGGGGCCCGGGGAAGAGACTGAAGCTTTCTTT.

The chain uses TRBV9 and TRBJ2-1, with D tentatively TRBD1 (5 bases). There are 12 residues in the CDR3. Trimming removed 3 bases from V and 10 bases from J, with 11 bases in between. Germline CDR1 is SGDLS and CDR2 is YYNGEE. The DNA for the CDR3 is TGTGCCAGCAGCGCCCCTGGGGCAGAGCAGTTCTTC. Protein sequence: CASSAPGAEQFF.

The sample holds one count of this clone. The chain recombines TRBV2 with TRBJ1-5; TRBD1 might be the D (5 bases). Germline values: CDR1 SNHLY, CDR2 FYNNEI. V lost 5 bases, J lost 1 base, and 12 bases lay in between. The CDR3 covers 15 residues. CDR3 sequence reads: CASSTGGGSNQPQHF. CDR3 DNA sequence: TGTGCCAGCAGTACGGGGGGAGGGAGCAATCAGCCCCAGCATTTT.

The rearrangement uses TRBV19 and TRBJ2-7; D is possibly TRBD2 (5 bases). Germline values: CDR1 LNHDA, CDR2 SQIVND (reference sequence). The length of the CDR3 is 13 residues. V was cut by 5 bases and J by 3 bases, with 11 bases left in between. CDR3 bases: TGTGCCAGTAGTTCCGGGGAGATCTACGAGCAGTACTTC. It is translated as CASSSGEIYEQYF.

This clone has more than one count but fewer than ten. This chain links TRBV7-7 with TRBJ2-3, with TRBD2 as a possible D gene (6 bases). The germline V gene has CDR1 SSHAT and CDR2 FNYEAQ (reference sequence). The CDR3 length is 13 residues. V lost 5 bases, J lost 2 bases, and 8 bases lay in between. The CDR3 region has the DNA TGTGCCAGCAGCCGGGAGCACACAGATACGCAGTATTTT. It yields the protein CASSREHTDTQYF.

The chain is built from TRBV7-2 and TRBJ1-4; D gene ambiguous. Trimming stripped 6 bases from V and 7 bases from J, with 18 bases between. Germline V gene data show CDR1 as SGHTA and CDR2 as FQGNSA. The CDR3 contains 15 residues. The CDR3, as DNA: TGTGCCAGCAGTCCCTCGACATCTTTAAGTGAAAAACTGTTTTTT. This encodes CASSPSTSLSEKLFF.

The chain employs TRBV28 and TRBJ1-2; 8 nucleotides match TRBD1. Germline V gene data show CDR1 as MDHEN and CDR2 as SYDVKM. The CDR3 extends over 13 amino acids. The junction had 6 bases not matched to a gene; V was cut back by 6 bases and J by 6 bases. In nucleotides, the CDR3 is TGTGCCAGCAGAATGACAGGGGTGGATGGCTACACCTTC. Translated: CASRMTGVDGYTF.

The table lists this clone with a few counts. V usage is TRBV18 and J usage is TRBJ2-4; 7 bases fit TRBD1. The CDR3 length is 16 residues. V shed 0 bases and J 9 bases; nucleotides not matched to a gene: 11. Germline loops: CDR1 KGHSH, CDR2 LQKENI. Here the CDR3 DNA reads TGTGCCAGCTCACCACCGGGCGACAGGGAACGTGGCATTCAGTACTTC. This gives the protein CASSPPGDRERGIQYF.

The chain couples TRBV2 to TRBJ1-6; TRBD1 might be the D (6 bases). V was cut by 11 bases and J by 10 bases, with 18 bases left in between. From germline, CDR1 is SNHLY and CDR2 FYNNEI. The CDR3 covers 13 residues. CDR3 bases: TGTGCCTCTGGGGGCAGGGCTGACTCACCCCTCCACTTT. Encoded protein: CASGGRADSPLHF.

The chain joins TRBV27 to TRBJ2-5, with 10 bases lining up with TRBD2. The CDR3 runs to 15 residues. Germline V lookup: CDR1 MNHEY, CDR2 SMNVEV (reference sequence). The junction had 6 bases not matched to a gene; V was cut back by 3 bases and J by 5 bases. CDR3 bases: TGTGCCAGCAGTTTCGAAGCGGGAGGGGCGGAGACCCAGTACTTC. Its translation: CASSFEAGGAETQYF.